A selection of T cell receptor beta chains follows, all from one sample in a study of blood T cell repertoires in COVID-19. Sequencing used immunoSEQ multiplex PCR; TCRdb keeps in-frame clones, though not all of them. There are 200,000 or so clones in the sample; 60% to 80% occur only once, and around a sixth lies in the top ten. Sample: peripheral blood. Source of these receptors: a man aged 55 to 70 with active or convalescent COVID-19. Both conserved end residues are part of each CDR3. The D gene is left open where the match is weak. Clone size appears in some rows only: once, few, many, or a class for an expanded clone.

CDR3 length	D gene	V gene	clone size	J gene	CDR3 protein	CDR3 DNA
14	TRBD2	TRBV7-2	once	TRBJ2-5	CASSLAPGGETQYF	TGTGCCAGCAGCTTGGCCCCGGGGGGGGAGACCCAGTACTTC
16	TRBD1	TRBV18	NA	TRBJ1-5	CASSPGQGRSNQPQHF	TGTGCCAGCTCACCGGGACAGGGGCGTAGCAATCAGCCCCAGCATTTT
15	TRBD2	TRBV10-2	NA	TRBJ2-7	CASSELLAGGSEQYF	TGCGCCAGCAGTGAGCTTCTAGCGGGAGGATCCGAGCAGTACTTC
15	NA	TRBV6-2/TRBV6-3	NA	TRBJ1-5	CASSLLQGINQPQHF	TGTGCCAGCAGTCTACTTCAGGGTATCAATCAGCCCCAGCATTTT
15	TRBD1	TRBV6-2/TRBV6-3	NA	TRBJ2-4	CASSYYGTGGLIQYF	TGTGCCAGCAGTTACTATGGGACAGGGGGCCTCATTCAGTACTTC
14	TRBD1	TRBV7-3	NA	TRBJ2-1	CASSLGSGGNEQFF	TGTGCCAGCAGCCTAGGGTCAGGGGGCAATGAGCAGTTCTTC
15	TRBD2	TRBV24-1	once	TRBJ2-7	CATSDSTSGTYEQYF	TGTGCCACCAGTGACTCGACTAGCGGAACCTACGAGCAGTACTTC
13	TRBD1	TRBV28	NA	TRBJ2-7	CASQQGFSYEQYF	TGTGCCAGTCAACAGGGGTTCTCCTACGAGCAGTACTTC
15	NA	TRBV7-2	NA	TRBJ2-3	CASSLTGGAGDTQYF	TGTGCCAGCAGCTTGACGGGGGGCGCGGGAGATACGCAGTATTTT
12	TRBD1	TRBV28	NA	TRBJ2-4	CASSFGTGGFHF	TGTGCCAGCAGTTTTGGGACAGGGGGATTTCACTTC
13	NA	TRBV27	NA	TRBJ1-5	CASSDRGPQPQHF	TGTGCCAGCAGCGACCGAGGGCCCCAGCCCCAGCATTTT
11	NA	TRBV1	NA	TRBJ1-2	CTSSSVNGYTF	TGCACCAGCAGTTCCGTTAATGGCTACACCTTC
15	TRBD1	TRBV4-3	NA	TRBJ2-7	CASSLTRGHPYEQYF	TGCGCCAGCAGCCTCACCAGGGGGCACCCCTACGAGCAGTACTTC
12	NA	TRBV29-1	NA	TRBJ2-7	CSVEMGSFEQYF	TGCAGCGTTGAAATGGGCAGCTTCGAGCAGTACTTC
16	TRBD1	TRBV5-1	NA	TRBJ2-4	CASSEISRDRKNIQYF	TGCGCCAGCAGCGAAATTTCCCGGGACAGAAAAAACATTCAGTACTTC
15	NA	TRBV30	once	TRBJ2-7	CAWSVHEGPAYEQYF	TGTGCCTGGAGTGTACATGAGGGCCCTGCCTACGAGCAGTACTTC
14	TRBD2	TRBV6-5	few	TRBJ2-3	CASSSKLAGDTQYF	TGTGCCAGCAGTTCCAAACTAGCGGGAGATACGCAGTATTTT
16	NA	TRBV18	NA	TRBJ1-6	CASSPQSGGEGSPLHF	TGTGCCAGCTCGCCTCAATCGGGGGGCGAGGGTTCACCCCTCCACTTT
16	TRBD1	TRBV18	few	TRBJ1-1	CASSPPPGQGNTEAFF	TGTGCCAGCTCACCTCCGCCAGGACAGGGGAACACTGAAGCTTTCTTT
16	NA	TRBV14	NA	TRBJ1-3	CAGSQPGQISGNTIYF	TGTGCCGGGAGCCAGCCAGGTCAAATCTCTGGGAACACCATATATTTT
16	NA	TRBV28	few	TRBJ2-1	CASSFRGRALNNEQFF	TGTGCCAGCAGTTTTAGGGGGAGGGCCCTAAACAATGAGCAGTTCTTC
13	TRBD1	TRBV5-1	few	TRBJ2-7	CASSFTGDSEQYF	TGCGCCAGCAGCTTCACAGGGGATAGCGAGCAGTACTTC
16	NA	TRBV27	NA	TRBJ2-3	CASSLSRLTSTDTQYF	TGTGCCAGCAGTTTATCGAGGCTAACTAGCACAGATACGCAGTATTTT
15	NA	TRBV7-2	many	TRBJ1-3	CASSSPGLSGNTIYF	TGTGCCAGCAGCTCGCCGGGGTTATCTGGAAACACCATATATTTT
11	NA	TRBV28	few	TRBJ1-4	CASSTSEKLFF	TGTGCCAGCAGCACATCTGAAAAACTGTTTTTT
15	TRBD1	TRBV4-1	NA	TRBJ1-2	CASSQVWDSNYGYTF	TGCGCCAGCAGCCAAGTCTGGGACAGCAACTATGGCTACACCTTC
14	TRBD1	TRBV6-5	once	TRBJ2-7	CASSYSVQGGEQYF	TGTGCCAGCAGTTACTCTGTACAGGGGGGCGAGCAGTACTTC
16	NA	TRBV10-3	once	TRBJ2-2	CAISESNRGGTGELFF	TGTGCCATCAGTGAGTCGAACAGGGGGGGCACCGGGGAGCTGTTTTTT
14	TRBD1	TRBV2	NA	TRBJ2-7	CASREGQGHYEQYF	TGTGCCAGCAGAGAGGGACAGGGCCACTACGAGCAGTACTTC
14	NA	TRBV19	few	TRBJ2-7	CASSIGPGEYEQYF	TGTGCCAGTAGTATAGGACCGGGGGAGTACGAGCAGTACTTC
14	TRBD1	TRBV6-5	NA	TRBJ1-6	CATQDRAKISPLHF	TGTGCCACTCAAGACAGGGCCAAAATTTCACCCCTCCACTTT
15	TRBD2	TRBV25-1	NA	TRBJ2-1	CASSGSSGGNNEQFF	TGTGCCAGCAGTGGCTCTAGCGGGGGTAACAATGAGCAGTTCTTC
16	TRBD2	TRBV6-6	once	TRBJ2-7	CASSYGVVAGVGEQYF	TGTGCCAGCAGTTACGGGGTGGTAGCGGGAGTCGGTGAGCAGTACTTC
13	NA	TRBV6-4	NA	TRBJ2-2	CASSLNWPGELFF	TGTGCCAGCAGCCTTAATTGGCCCGGGGAGCTGTTTTTT
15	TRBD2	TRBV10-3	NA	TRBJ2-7	CAISESTSGTYEQYF	TGTGCCATCAGTGAGTCGACTAGCGGCACCTACGAGCAGTACTTC
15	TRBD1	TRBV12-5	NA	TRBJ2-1	CASAMIRDRDNEQFF	TGTGCTAGTGCTATGATCCGGGACAGGGACAATGAGCAGTTCTTC
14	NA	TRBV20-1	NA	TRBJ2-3	CSASPPLYTDTQYF	TGCAGTGCTAGTCCCCCCCTGTACACAGATACGCAGTATTTT
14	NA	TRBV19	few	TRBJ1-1	CASSIGRVGTEAFF	TGTGCCAGTAGTATAGGCAGGGTGGGCACTGAAGCTTTCTTT
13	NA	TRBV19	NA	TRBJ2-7	CASSIGAAYEQYF	TGTGCCAGTAGTATCGGAGCAGCCTACGAGCAGTACTTC
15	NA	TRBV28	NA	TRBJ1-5	CASRVGGSSNQPQHF	TGTGCCAGCAGGGTCGGGGGTAGTAGCAATCAGCCCCAGCATTTT
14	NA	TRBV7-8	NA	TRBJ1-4	CASSLRVFNEKLFF	TGTGCCAGCAGCTTACGGGTATTTAATGAAAAACTGTTTTTT
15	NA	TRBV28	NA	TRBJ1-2	CASSRSRRVNYGYTF	TGTGCCAGCAGCCGAAGTCGGCGGGTCAACTATGGCTACACCTTC
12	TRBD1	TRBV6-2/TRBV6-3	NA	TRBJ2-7	CASSVGQGEQYF	TGTGCCAGCAGCGTGGGACAGGGGGAGCAGTACTTC
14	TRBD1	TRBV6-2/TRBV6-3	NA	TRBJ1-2	CASSRGQDSYGYTF	TGTGCCAGCAGCCGGGGACAGGATAGCTATGGCTACACCTTC
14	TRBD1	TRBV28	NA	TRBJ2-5	CASRGGQGQKTQYF	TGTGCCAGCAGAGGGGGACAGGGTCAAAAGACCCAGTACTTC
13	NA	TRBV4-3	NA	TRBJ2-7	CASSRVTGYEQYF	TGCGCCAGCAGCCGGGTGACAGGCTACGAGCAGTACTTC
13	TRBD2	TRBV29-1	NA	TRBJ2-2	CSVVGRAAGELFF	TGCAGCGTTGTCGGGAGGGCCGCCGGGGAGCTGTTTTTT
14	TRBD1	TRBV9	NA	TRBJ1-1	CASSVEPDRGRAFF	TGTGCCAGCAGCGTCGAACCTGACAGGGGAAGAGCTTTCTTT
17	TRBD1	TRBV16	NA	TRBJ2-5	CASSQIGRDRIQETQYF	TGTGCCAGCAGCCAAATCGGCCGGGACAGGATACAAGAGACCCAGTACTTC